This record covers a single T cell receptor (beta chain). The germline V and J ends were trimmed by 2 bases and 3 bases, with 7 bases remaining between them. In germline, CDR1 is SGHTA, CDR2 FQGTGA. The CDR3 is 14 amino acids. This record comes from a study of blood T cell repertoires in COVID-19. Clones were read by immunoSEQ multiplex PCR, and TCRdb kept only the in-frame ones, dropping some. The table includes 100,000 to 150,000 clones, roughly 86% detected once. The specimen was peripheral blood. The source of this sequence is a woman in her fifties or sixties with acute or convalescent COVID-19. V is TRBV7-3 and J is TRBJ2-2; D unresolved. CDR3 sequence reads: CASSLYGDTGELFF. The CDR3 coding sequence is TGTGCCAGCAGCTTATACGGAGACACCGGGGAGCTGTTTTTT.